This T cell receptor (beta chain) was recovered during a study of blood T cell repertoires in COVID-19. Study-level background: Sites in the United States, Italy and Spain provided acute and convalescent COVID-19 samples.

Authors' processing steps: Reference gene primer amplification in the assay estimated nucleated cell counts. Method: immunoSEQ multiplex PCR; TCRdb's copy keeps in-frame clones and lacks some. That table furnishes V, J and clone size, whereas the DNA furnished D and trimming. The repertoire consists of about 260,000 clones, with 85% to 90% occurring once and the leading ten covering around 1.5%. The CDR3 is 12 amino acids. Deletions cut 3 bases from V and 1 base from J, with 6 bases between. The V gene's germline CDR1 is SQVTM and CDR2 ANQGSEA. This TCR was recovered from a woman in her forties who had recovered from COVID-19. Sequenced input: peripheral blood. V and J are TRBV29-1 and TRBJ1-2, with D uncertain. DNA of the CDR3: TGCAGCGTTGAGGAGTATAACTATGGCTACACCTTC. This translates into CSVEEYNYGYTF.